There are many counts of the clone carrying this TCR beta chain. CDR3 length: 14 amino acids. V lost 2 bases and J 5 bases, leaving 7 bases between the germline ends. The germline CDR1 and CDR2 sequences are MDHEN and SYDVKM. TCRdb processed the 5' RACE reads anew with MiXCR; each CDR3 protein has one entry. The table lists hundreds of thousands of distinct CDR3 sequences, approximately 7% of them singletons, with 3.5% to 4% in the top ten. This entry comes from a study of identical twins. These same records also appear under a second study, on yellow fever vaccine responses in identical twins.

The clonotype comes from a woman aged 18-29 years in good health. V and J are TRBV28 and TRBJ1-6; D gene uncertain. Sequenced: memory (CD45RO+) T cells sorted from blood. The CDR3 loop reads CASSLEVNNSPLHF. CDR3 in DNA: TGTGCCAGCAGTTTAGAGGTGAATAATTCACCCCTCCACTTT.